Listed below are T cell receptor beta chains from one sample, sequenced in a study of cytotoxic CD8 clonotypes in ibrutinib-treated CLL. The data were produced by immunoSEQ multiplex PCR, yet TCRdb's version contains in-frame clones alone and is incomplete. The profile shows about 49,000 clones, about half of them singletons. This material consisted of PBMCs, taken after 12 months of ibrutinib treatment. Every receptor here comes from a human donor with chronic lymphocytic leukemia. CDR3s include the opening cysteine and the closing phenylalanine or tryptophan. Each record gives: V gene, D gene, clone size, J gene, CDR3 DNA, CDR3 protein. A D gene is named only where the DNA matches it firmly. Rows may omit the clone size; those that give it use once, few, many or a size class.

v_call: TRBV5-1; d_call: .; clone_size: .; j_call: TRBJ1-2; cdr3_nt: TGCGCCAGCAGCCCCGGGGTAGGGGCCAACTATGGCTACACCTTC; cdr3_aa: CASSPGVGANYGYTF
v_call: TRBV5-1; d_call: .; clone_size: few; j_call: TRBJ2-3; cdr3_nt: TGCGCCAGCAGCTCAGCAGGGAGCACAGATACGCAGTATTTT; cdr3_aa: CASSSAGSTDTQYF
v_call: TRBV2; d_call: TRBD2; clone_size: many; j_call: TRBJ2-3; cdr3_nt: TGTGCCGGACGTCCAGGACTAGAAACAGATACGCAGTATTTT; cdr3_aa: CAGRPGLETDTQYF
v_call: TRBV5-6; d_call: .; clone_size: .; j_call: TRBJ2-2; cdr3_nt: TGTGCCAGCAGCTTGGGTCGGAACACCGGGGAGCTGTTTTTT; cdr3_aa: CASSLGRNTGELFF
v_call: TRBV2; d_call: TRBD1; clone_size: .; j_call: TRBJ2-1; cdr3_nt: TGTGCCAGCAGCAGGGGGCGCCCGAATGAGCAGTTCTTC; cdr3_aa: CASSRGRPNEQFF
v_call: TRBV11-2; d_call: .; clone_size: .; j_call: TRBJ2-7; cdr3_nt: TGTGCCAGCAGCTTAGACCAGCCGTACTCCTACGAGCAGTACTTC; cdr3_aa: CASSLDQPYSYEQYF
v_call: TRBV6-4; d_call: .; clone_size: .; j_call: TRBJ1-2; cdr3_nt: TGTGCTTCCCGGCAGGAATCTAGTATGGGAGGCTACACCTTC; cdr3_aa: CASRQESSMGGYTF
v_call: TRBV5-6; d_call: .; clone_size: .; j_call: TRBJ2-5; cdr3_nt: TGTGCCAGCAGCTTGGGGCAGGTAGAAGAGACCCAGTACTTC; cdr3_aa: CASSLGQVEETQYF
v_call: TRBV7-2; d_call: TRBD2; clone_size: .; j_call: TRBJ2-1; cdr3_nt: TGTGCCAGCAGCATTTCTAGCGGGAGTATGAATGAGCAGTTCTTC; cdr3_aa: CASSISSGSMNEQFF
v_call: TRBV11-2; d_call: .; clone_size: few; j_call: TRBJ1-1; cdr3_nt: TGTGCCAGCAGCTTGAACCTTCGGAATACTGAAGCTTTCTTT; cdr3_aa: CASSLNLRNTEAFF
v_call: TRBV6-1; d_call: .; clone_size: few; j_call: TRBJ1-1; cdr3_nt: TGTGCCAGCAGTAGGGGAGGGACAGCTTTCTTT; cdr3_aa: CASSRGGTAFF
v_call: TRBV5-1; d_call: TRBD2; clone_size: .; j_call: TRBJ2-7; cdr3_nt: TGCGCCAGCAGACTTCGGGCTAGCGGGGACAACGAGCAGTACTTC; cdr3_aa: CASRLRASGDNEQYF
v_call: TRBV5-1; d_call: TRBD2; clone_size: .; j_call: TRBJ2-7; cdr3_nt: TGCGCCAGCAGCTTTGGGACTAGCGGGAGAGGGCACGAGCAGTACTTC; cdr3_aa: CASSFGTSGRGHEQYF
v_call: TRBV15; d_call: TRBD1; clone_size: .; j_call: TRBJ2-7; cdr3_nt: TGTGCCACCAGCAGGGGGCGGGACAGGGGGCAAGAGCAGTACTTC; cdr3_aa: CATSRGRDRGQEQYF